These 27 T cell receptor beta chains share one sample of origin, sequenced in a study of STAT5B mutations in CD4+ large granular lymphocyte leukemia. Sequencing was performed with immunoSEQ multiplex PCR; in TCRdb, only in-frame clones are kept and a portion is missing. Of just under 35,000 clones listed, 65% to 70% are singletons. What was sequenced was CD4+ T cells from blood buffy coats. The receptors were gathered from a human donor in good health.

This clone was counted between two and nine times. V and J are TRBV2 and TRBJ1-5, with D perhaps TRBD1 (6 bases). The CDR3 sequence is 15 residues long. Germline-derived CDR1 and CDR2 are SNHLY and FYNNEI. Trimming took 6 bases from V and 0 from J, leaving 12 bases between them. The CDR3 nucleotides read TGTGCCAGCAGCGGGACAACAGTTAGCAATCAGCCCCAGCATTTT. Its translation is CASSGTTVSNQPQHF.

V is TRBV5-6 and J is TRBJ2-3; 7 bases line up with TRBD1. J was trimmed by 0 bases and V by 0 bases; bases with no gene match: 4. This CDR3 region has 16 residues. Germline lookup yields CDR1 SGHDT and CDR2 YYEEEE. The CDR3 reads CASSLGGGGSTDTQYF. The CDR3 coding sequence is TGTGCCAGCAGCTTGGGAGGGGGCGGGAGCACAGATACGCAGTATTTT.

This clone was counted only a few times. V is TRBV7-2 and J is TRBJ2-7; the match to TRBD2 covers 9 bases. The trim removed 2 bases at V and 5 bases at J, leaving 7 bases unmatched. Germline CDR1 SGHTA, CDR2 FQGNSA. The CDR3 runs to 15 residues. DNA of the CDR3: TGTGCCAGCAGCTTACTAGCGGGGACTCTCCACGAGCAGTACTTC. Translating gives CASSLLAGTLHEQYF.

The V and J genes are TRBV7-6 and TRBJ1-3; 7 bases align to TRBD1. Germline CDR1 and CDR2: SGHVS and FNYEAQ. CDR3 length: 14 amino acids. V trimming: 5 bases; J trimming: 4 bases; junction bases outside the gene matches: 5. The CDR3: CASSLKDRGNTIYF. The DNA of the CDR3 is TGTGCCAGCAGCCTTAAGGACAGGGGAAACACCATATATTTT.

The chain has TRBV18 and TRBJ1-6; the D is unclear. Trimming cost V 2 bases and J 9 bases, with 11 bases left between them. The CDR3 totals 14 residues. The germline V gene encodes CDR1 KGHSH and CDR2 LQKENI. The CDR3 loop is CASSPEQLGSPLHF. The DNA of the CDR3 is TGTGCCAGCTCACCAGAACAGTTGGGTTCACCCCTCCACTTT.

This chain joins TRBV4-3 and TRBJ2-7; D is perhaps TRBD1 (6 bases). Trimming shortened V by 0 bases and J by 0 bases, and 9 bases separated the two germline ends. The CDR3 is 15 amino acids. Germline CDR1 reads LGHNA; CDR2 reads YSLEER. DNA of the CDR3: TGCGCCAGCAGCCAAGAGGCAGGGGCCTCCTACGAGCAGTACTTC. Its translation: CASSQEAGASYEQYF.

Points on this clone: The CDR3 end shows no conserved phenylalanine or tryptophan, and so a read error is likely. No DNA is shown, since the ends of the CDR3 on it are uncertain; the CDR3 is the one TCRdb lists. V usage is TRBV6-7 and J usage is TRBJ1-2; the D call TRBD1 from the table was never checked on the DNA. TRBV6-7 carries the ORF label, with uncertain function. Ends included, the CDR3 has 11 residues. Here the CDR3 reads CASSYEGALGN.

The CDR3 sequence: CASSLSGTSGANEQFF. The CDR3 DNA sequence: TGTGCCAGCAGTTTATCCGGGACTAGCGGGGCCAATGAGCAGTTCTTC. The chain joins TRBV27 to TRBJ2-1; 13 nucleotides match TRBD2. The CDR3 has 16 amino acids. Trimming cost V 0 bases and J 6 bases; bases outside gene matches: 2. CDR1 MNHEY and CDR2 SMNVEV come from the germline V gene (reference sequence).

This clone was observed a single time. This chain uses TRBV6-6 with TRBJ1-2; TRBD1 matches at 8 bases. Trimming took 5 bases from V and 2 from J; bases not matched to a gene: 7. CDR3 size: 15 residues. CDR1 and CDR2 (germline): MNHNY, SVGAGI (reference sequence). The DNA for the CDR3 is TGTGCCAGCAGTCCCCAGACAGGGGCAAACTATGGCTACACCTTC. It translates to CASSPQTGANYGYTF.

There are a few counts of this clone. At one end, the junction sequence differs from germline, possibly due to a read error. The chain couples TRBV2 to TRBJ1-5; D gene ambiguous. Germline CDR1 and CDR2: SNHLY and FYNNEI. The CDR3 consists of 10 residues. The CDR3 reads CVEKGQPQHF. The CDR3 DNA reads TGCGTAGAAAAGGGCCAGCCCCAGCATTTT.

The chain employs TRBV6-1 and TRBJ1-5, with a tentative D call TRBD1 (6 bases). This CDR3 region has 15 residues. The V end lost 4 bases, the J end lost 3 bases, and 13 bases lay between the germline ends. Germline V gene data show CDR1 as MNHNS and CDR2 as SASEGT. CDR3 DNA: TGTGCCAGCAGTGGGACCCGGGACACCAATCAGCCCCAGCATTTT. It encodes CASSGTRDTNQPQHF.

The J gene is TRBJ1-1, the V gene TRBV6-6; D possibly corresponds to TRBD1 (6 bases). Germline values: CDR1 MNHNY, CDR2 SVGAGI (reference sequence). The V and J ends lost 6 bases and 3 bases respectively, with 17 bases between them. The CDR3 extends over 15 amino acids. Here the CDR3 reads CASSSSGVGDTEAFF. The CDR3 region has the DNA TGTGCCAGCAGCTCCTCAGGGGTAGGGGACACTGAAGCTTTCTTT.

The chain employs TRBV6-5 and TRBJ1-1, with D possibly matching TRBD1 (5 bases). Trimming stripped 0 bases from V and 4 bases from J, with 12 bases between. The CDR3 runs to 15 residues. The V gene's germline CDR1 is MNHEY and CDR2 SVGAGI. The CDR3 DNA sequence: TGTGCCAGCAGTTACTCCCCTCAGGGAGGCACTGAAGCTTTCTTT. It encodes CASSYSPQGGTEAFF.

The chain combines TRBV5-8 with TRBJ1-3, with a tentative D call TRBD1 (5 bases). The CDR3 totals 15 residues. Germline lookup yields CDR1 SGHTS and CDR2 YDEGEE. Deletions cut 5 bases from V and 2 bases from J, with 14 bases between. DNA of the CDR3: TGTGCCAGCAGGATGAGGGGAGCGGCTGGAAACACCATATATTTT. Its translation is CASRMRGAAGNTIYF.

V gene TRBV5-8 combines with J gene TRBJ1-2, with TRBD1 identical over 10 bases. The J segment lost 7 bases and the V segment lost 3 bases, leaving 3 bases of the junction unmatched. Per the germline V gene, CDR1 is SGHTS and CDR2 is YDEGEE. CDR3 length equals 13 residues. Written as DNA, the CDR3 is TGTGCCAGCAGCTCGGACAGGGGGGCTGGCTACACCTTC. Translating gives CASSSDRGAGYTF.

V and J are TRBV5-1 and TRBJ2-7; TRBD2 agrees at 7 bases. This CDR3 contains 17 residues. Germline V lookup: CDR1 SGHRS, CDR2 YFSETQ. V trimming: 0 bases; J trimming: 0 bases; junction bases outside the gene matches: 9. CDR3 bases: TGCGCCAGCAGCTTGGAGCGGGGCACCTTAAGCTCCTACGAGCAGTACTTC. It is translated as CASSLERGTLSSYEQYF.

By its share, this clone is medium-sized (0.01 to 0.1%). This chain links TRBV10-3 with TRBJ1-1, with D possibly being TRBD1 (6 bases). The CDR3 consists of 12 residues. V shed 2 bases and J shed 6 bases, with 7 bases lying between them. Germline CDR1 reads ENHRY; CDR2 reads SYGVKD. CDR3 coding DNA: TGTGCCATCAGTGAGACAGGGTCTGAAGCTTTCTTT. Translating it yields CAISETGSEAFF.

V is TRBV29-1 and J is TRBJ2-5; D is perhaps TRBD2 (6 bases). The CDR3 consists of 16 residues. Per the germline V gene, CDR1 is SQVTM and CDR2 is ANQGSEA. With 1 base removed from V and 5 bases from J, the gap between germline ends came to 20 bases. CDR3 sequence reads: CSVEGAKGRRMETQYF. The CDR3, as DNA: TGCAGCGTTGAAGGGGCGAAGGGGAGGAGGATGGAGACCCAGTACTTC.

The V and J genes are TRBV6-5 and TRBJ2-2; D ambiguous. Trimming shortened V by 0 bases and J by 6 bases, and 8 bases separated the two germline ends. The CDR3 covers 14 residues. CDR1 and CDR2 (germline): MNHEY, SVGAGI. The CDR3, as DNA: TGTGCCAGCAGTTACTCAAACGTCGCCGGGGAGCTGTTTTTT. Protein: CASSYSNVAGELFF.

The V and J genes are TRBV10-2 and TRBJ2-3; 7 bases line up with TRBD2. Germline values: CDR1 WSHSY, CDR2 SAAADI. V trimming: 2 bases; J trimming: 1 base; junction bases outside the gene matches: 3. The length of the CDR3 is 15 residues. CDR3 sequence: CASSEQAGGTDTQYF. CDR3 nucleotide sequence: TGCGCCAGCAGTGAGCAGGCGGGGGGCACAGATACGCAGTATTTT.

In nucleotides, the CDR3 is TGTGCCAGCAGCCAACAGGGGGGGGACAATGAGCAGTTCTTC. This encodes CASSQQGGDNEQFF. The chain is built from TRBV7-3 and TRBJ2-1; D is perhaps TRBD1 (8 bases). The ends were cut back, 5 bases at V and 5 bases at J, with 13 bases in the middle. The germline V gene encodes CDR1 SGHTA and CDR2 FQGTGA. This CDR3 has 14 amino acids. Supplemented by reference TRBV7-3 and TRBJ2-1, the full variable domain reads GAGVSQTPSNKVTEKGKYVELRCDPISGHTALYWYRQSLGQGPEFLIYFQGTGAADDSGLPNDRFFAVRPEGSVSTLKIQRTERGDSAVYLCASSQQGGDNEQFFGPGTRLTVL.

This chain joins TRBV28 and TRBJ1-1; 8 nucleotides align to TRBD1. Looked up from germline, CDR1 is MDHEN and CDR2 is SYDVKM. This CDR3 has 13 amino acids. V lost 11 bases, J lost 2 bases, and 7 bases stayed unmatched. The CDR3 DNA follows: TGTGCCGCGAGAGGACAGGGTAACACTGAAGCTTTCTTT. It encodes CAARGQGNTEAFF.

This clone was seen only a few times. The rearrangement links TRBV4-2 to TRBJ1-3; D call uncertain. CDR1 and CDR2 from the germline V gene are LGHNA and YNFKEQ. This CDR3 contains 15 residues. Trimming took 1 base from V and 0 from J, leaving 7 bases between them. Written as DNA, the CDR3 is TGTGCCAGCAGCCAAGCCCCCAACTCTGGAAACACCATATATTTT. This gives the protein CASSQAPNSGNTIYF.

V and J are TRBV4-1 and TRBJ2-3; D ambiguous. Germline loops: CDR1 MGHRA, CDR2 YSYEKL. The CDR3 is made up of 16 amino acids. Between the trimmed V and J ends, which lost 1 base and 0 bases, there was a span of 11 bases. The CDR3 DNA is TGCGCCAGCAGCCAAGCCAACCTGATTAGCACAGATACGCAGTATTTT. This translates into CASSQANLISTDTQYF.

This clone was seen a handful of times. The CDR3 bases are TGTGCCAGCAGCTTTGGAGGGTGGCAGCCCCAGCATTTT. Translation: CASSFGGWQPQHF. The V and J genes are TRBV7-9 and TRBJ1-5; D gene uncertain. Germline values: CDR1 SEHNR, CDR2 FQNEAQ (reference sequence). V was shortened by 3 bases and J by 7 bases, with 10 bases between the two germline ends. The length of the CDR3 is 13 residues.

This chain connects TRBV5-1 to TRBJ2-3; D is unresolved. Trimming took off 3 bases at V and 4 bases at J, with 12 bases between the two ends. Per germline, CDR1 SGHRS and CDR2 YFSETQ. The CDR3 is 14 amino acids. The CDR3 is CASSSTTGPDTQYF. The CDR3 region has the DNA TGCGCCAGCAGCTCTACAACGGGCCCAGATACGCAGTATTTT.

The chain joins TRBV4-3 to TRBJ1-2; the D gene is possibly TRBD1 (6 bases). The V end lost 1 base, the J end lost 0 bases, and 9 bases lay between the germline ends. The CDR3 consists of 15 residues. Germline V lookup: CDR1 LGHNA, CDR2 YSLEER. This CDR3 is CASSQAGTPNYGYTF. CDR3 bases: TGCGCCAGCAGCCAAGCAGGGACACCTAACTATGGCTACACCTTC.